This T cell receptor beta chain was obtained from a study of human T cells and chemical hapten exposure (dated by TCRdb to the early 2020s). Looking at the study overall: Libraries were combined into a pool for sequencing, and differences in TCR yield between samples came mainly from small differences in library volumes within the pool. Each blood RNA sample was used to sequence both TCR alpha and TCR beta chains. The study tracked peripheral blood TCR repertoire changes in vivo during primary and secondary sensitization to the hapten diphenylcyclopropenone (DPC) in alopecia patients. Broad study findings and their caveats: DPC sensitization did not change the number of TCRs with a frequency above 1 in 1000, and there was no evidence of changes in global repertoire structure. Repeated subsampling changed both the strength of the expansion versus patch-test correlation and the threshold at which the correlation became significant.

The receptor library was made with RACE. The reads were generated on a NextSeq 500. Library preparation attached unique molecular identifiers to individual cDNA molecules for quantitative, reproducible TCR counting. In the source study's methods: A median of about 87,000 TCRs per sample was observed, with a range of about 20,000 to 700,000. The Decombinator software suite was used to annotate V, J and CDR3 in the TCR reads. For PS versus PT1 abundance plots, all samples were subsampled to the same number of TCRs (28,000). TCRs were defined as expanded if absent before sensitization and observed at least eight times at the 2-week time point. TCRdb ran its own pipeline on the public reads, namely fastp trimming at Q25 and MiXCR clone calling, and kept in-frame beta chains. Every distinct CDR3 protein forms one entry, paired with its most common genes and DNA. What appears here as the V and J calls and clone size reflects TCRdb's work, not the paper's. This sample lists some 77,000 distinct CDR3 sequences; around 9.3% were detected once. 1.7% of the sample goes to the ten largest clones.

The time point label corresponds to: healthy volunteer bleed at 6 weeks. Unfractionated whole blood was collected in Tempus Blood RNA tubes, and total RNA was extracted from that blood. About five healthy volunteers served as TCR sequencing controls and were bled at day 0, 2 weeks and 6 weeks. The table lists this clonotype with a few counts. The clone's antigen remains unknown. No per-base quality is available; no much larger clone lies one base away. In the germline V gene (reference sequence), CDR1 corresponds to SEHNR and CDR2 to FQNEAQ. The junction shows trimming of 10 bases on V and 3 bases on J, plus 20 bases between the germline ends. From its cysteine to its phenylalanine, the CDR3 spans 15 amino acids. Of all the DNA, just the CDR3 is kept, 45 bases in frame from base 1.

This clonotype originated in a female donor in good health. Some clones in this sample may be carry-over from other donors' samples. The sequence joins TRBV7-9 to TRBJ2-3, with an unclear D gene assignment. The sequenced material came from whole blood. The nucleotides read TGTGCCACCATTAGACGATCCCTGAGGACAGATACGCAGTATTTT. Translated, it reads CATIRRSLRTDTQYF.